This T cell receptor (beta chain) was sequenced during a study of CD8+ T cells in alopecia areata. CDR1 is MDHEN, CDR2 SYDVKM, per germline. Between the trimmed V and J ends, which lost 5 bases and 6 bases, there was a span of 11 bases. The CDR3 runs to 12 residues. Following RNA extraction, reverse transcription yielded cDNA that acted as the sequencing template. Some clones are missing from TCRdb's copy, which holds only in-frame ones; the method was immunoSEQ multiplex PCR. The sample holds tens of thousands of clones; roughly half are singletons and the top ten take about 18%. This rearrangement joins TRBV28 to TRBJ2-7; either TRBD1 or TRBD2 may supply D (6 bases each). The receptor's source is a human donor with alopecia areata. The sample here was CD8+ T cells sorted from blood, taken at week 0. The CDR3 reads CASSPGGGEQYF. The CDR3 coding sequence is TGTGCCAGCAGTCCAGGAGGGGGCGAGCAGTACTTC.